Shown below are 18 T cell receptor beta chains from a single sample sequenced in a study of shared clonotypes between healthy human individuals. Repertoires were generated with immunoSEQ multiplex PCR, while TCRdb's copy carries only in-frame clones and drops some. This table has some 2,500,000 clones, over 85% appearing once. Specimen: naive CD4+ T cells from PBMCs. Subset described: CD45RA+ positively selected. These receptors were taken from a man younger than 30 in good health. Some clones in this sample may be carry-over from other donors' samples.

The chain joins TRBV15 to TRBJ2-7; TRBD1 might be the D (6 bases). Germline CDR1 and CDR2: LNHNV and YYDKDF (reference sequence). This CDR3 contains 14 residues. The germline V and J ends were trimmed by 2 bases and 7 bases, with 15 bases remaining between them. CDR3 DNA sequence: TGTGCCACCAGCAGATCGAGGACAGTGGGGGAGCAGTACTTC. Its protein product is CATSRSRTVGEQYF.

The chain carries TRBV4-3 and TRBJ1-2; D remains ambiguous. Per the germline V gene, CDR1 is LGHNA and CDR2 is YSLEER. The length of the CDR3 is 16 residues. The V and J ends lost 1 base and 0 bases respectively, with 12 bases between them. The CDR3 coding sequence is TGCGCCAGCAGCCAAGTGTATGGCGGGACTAACTATGGCTACACCTTC. Translated: CASSQVYGGTNYGYTF.

For this clone: Other DNA sequences of this sample code for an identical CDR3. The V call is TRBV4-1, the J call TRBJ2-7, with 8 bases fitting TRBD1. V lost 1 base to trimming and J lost 0 bases; unmatched junction nucleotides: 2. CDR1 MGHRA and CDR2 YSYEKL come from the germline V gene. The CDR3 extends over 15 amino acids. The CDR3 DNA sequence: TGCGCCAGCAGCCAAGGAACAGGGGGCTCCTACGAGCAGTACTTC. Translating gives CASSQGTGGSYEQYF.

V gene TRBV4-1 combines with J gene TRBJ2-7; no definite D call. Germline CDR1 is MGHRA and CDR2 is YSYEKL. V lost 0 bases and J lost 2, with 17 bases in between. The CDR3 contains 17 residues. CDR3 nucleotides: TGCGCCAGCAGCCAAGATATAGAGGAGAGCCGCACCTACGAGCAGTACTTC. Encoded protein: CASSQDIEESRTYEQYF.

The chain has TRBV1 and TRBJ2-7; the D call TRBD2 from the table was never checked on the DNA. TRBV1 is marked as a pseudogene. The CDR3 runs to 15 residues. CDR3 loop: CTSSQTSGSTYEQYF. The CDR3 DNA follows: TGCACCAGCAGCCAAACTAGCGGGTCCACCTACGAGCAGTACTTC.

This rearrangement joins TRBV28 to TRBJ1-1; D is unresolved. CDR1 MDHEN and CDR2 SYDVKM come from the germline V gene. The CDR3 consists of 12 residues. Deletions cut 6 bases from V and 11 bases from J, with 16 bases between. The CDR3 here is CASSPPGYRAFF. CDR3 nucleotide sequence: TGTGCCAGCAGCCCTCCTGGGTATCGGGCTTTCTTT. Filled out from reference TRBV28 and TRBJ1-1, the complete variable domain reads DVKVTQSSRYLVKRTGEKVFLECVQDMDHENMFWYRQDPGLGLRLIYFSYDVKMKEKGDIPEGYSVSREKKERFSLILESASTNQTSMYLCASSPPGYRAFFGQGTRLTVV.

V gene TRBV1 combines with J gene TRBJ2-1. TRBV1 is classified as a pseudogene. The CDR3 totals 11 residues. This chain's CDR3 is CTSSRSNEQFF. The CDR3 coding sequence is TGCACCAGCAGCCGAAGCAATGAGCAGTTCTTC.

The CDR3 is CASSTQGLSTDTQYF. For the CDR3, the DNA is TGTGCCAGTAGTACACAGGGATTAAGCACAGATACGCAGTATTTT. The rearrangement uses TRBV19 and TRBJ2-3; TRBD1 might be the D (6 bases). CDR1 is LNHDA, CDR2 SQIVND, per germline (reference sequence). The CDR3 is made up of 15 amino acids. V was clipped by 4 bases and J by 0 bases, with 11 bases between them. The full variable domain, rest sourced from reference TRBV19 and TRBJ2-3, is DGGITQSPKYLFRKEGQNVTLSCEQNLNHDAMYWYRQDPGQGLRLIYYSQIVNDFQKGDIAEGYSVSREKKESFPLTVTSAQKNPTAFYLCASSTQGLSTDTQYFGPGTRLTVL.

J is TRBJ1-4 and V is TRBV5-1, with D possibly matching TRBD1 (5 bases). Per germline, CDR1 SGHRS and CDR2 YFSETQ. The CDR3 consists of 13 residues. Trimming took off 2 bases at V and 8 bases at J, with 10 bases between the two ends. For the CDR3, the DNA is TGCGCCAGCAGCTTCGGGGCAGGGGAAAAACTGTTTTTT. As protein: CASSFGAGEKLFF.

This chain connects TRBV5-1 to TRBJ2-5, with 8 bases identical to TRBD1. Germline CDR1 reads SGHRS; CDR2 reads YFSETQ. Germline trimming cut 4 bases from V and 4 bases from J; bases unmatched to any gene: 6. The CDR3 consists of 14 residues. This CDR3 is CASSLQGALETQYF. CDR3 coding DNA: TGCGCCAGCAGCCTTCAGGGGGCCTTAGAGACCCAGTACTTC.

The chain joins TRBV6-1 to TRBJ2-3; 7 bases fit TRBD1. The CDR3 has 13 residues. J gave up 3 bases and V 7 bases, and 4 bases lay outside the gene matches. Germline V gene data show CDR1 as MNHNS and CDR2 as SASEGT. The CDR3 reads CASTVDRTDTQYF. The CDR3 DNA sequence: TGTGCCAGCACCGTGGACAGGACAGATACGCAGTATTTT.

This clone was seen a single time. The chain recombines TRBV6-5 with TRBJ2-1; 8 bases match TRBD2. This CDR3 region has 16 residues. V gave up 2 bases and J gave up 4 bases; unmatched junction bases: 7. The germline CDR1 and CDR2 sequences are MNHEY and SVGAGI. For the CDR3, the DNA is TGTGCCAGCAGTTACCAGGGGAGCGGGGGATACAATGAGCAGTTCTTC. Residues: CASSYQGSGGYNEQFF.

The V call is TRBV30, the J call TRBJ1-6; 8 nucleotides align to TRBD1. Germline V gene sequence: CDR1 GTSNPN, CDR2 SVGIG (reference sequence). CDR3 length equals 15 residues. The V segment lost 1 base and the J segment 5 bases; nucleotides outside the gene matches: 4. The CDR3: CAWSGLTGDNSPLHF. The CDR3 DNA sequence: TGTGCCTGGAGTGGTCTGACAGGGGATAATTCACCCCTCCACTTT.

The chain recombines TRBV11-2 with TRBJ2-7; tentatively, D is TRBD2 (6 bases). The germline CDR1 and CDR2 sequences are SGHAT and FQNNGV. The CDR3 runs 15 residues. The V gene lost 6 bases and the J gene lost 1 base, with 16 bases spanning the gap. DNA for the CDR3: TGTGCCAGCAGTATCACCGTCCGGGAGTCCTACGAGCAGTACTTC. Translating gives CASSITVRESYEQYF.

The chain links TRBV5-6 to TRBJ1-2, with 7 positions matching TRBD1. After removal of 4 bases from V and 4 bases from J, the junction contained 10 bases not matched to a gene. Germline CDR1 SGHDT, CDR2 YYEEEE. This CDR3 has 15 amino acids. For the CDR3, the DNA is TGTGCCAGCAGCAAGGACAGGTGGGTTGCCTATGGCTACACCTTC. This encodes CASSKDRWVAYGYTF.

V usage is TRBV11-3 and J usage is TRBJ1-4; a weak D match, TRBD1 (5 bases). Trimming left V 4 bases short and J 7 bases short, with 19 bases between. Per germline, CDR1 SGHNT and CDR2 YENEEA. The CDR3 has 16 amino acids. CDR3 DNA sequence: TGTGCCAGCAGCTCAAACAGGCTTTTGATAGGTGAAAAACTGTTTTTT. This translates into CASSSNRLLIGEKLFF.

The rearrangement uses TRBV9 and TRBJ2-3; 8 nucleotides line up with TRBD2. Trimming at V came to 4 bases and at J to 4 bases, leaving 14 bases not matched to a gene. Germline V gene data show CDR1 as SGDLS and CDR2 as YYNGEE. The CDR3 is 17 residues long. CDR3 sequence reads: CASSPREGNLGSDTQYF. In nucleotides, the CDR3 is TGTGCCAGCAGCCCCCGGGAGGGGAATCTAGGGTCAGATACGCAGTATTTT.

As to this clone: This sample includes further DNA sequences coding for the same CDR3. The J gene is TRBJ1-5, the V gene TRBV18; D might be TRBD1 (5 bases). The germline gives CDR1 KGHSH, CDR2 LQKENI. V gave up 4 bases and J gave up 1 base, with 5 bases separating them. This CDR3 is 13 amino acids long. The CDR3 sequence: CASSQGSNQPQHF. The CDR3 coding sequence is TGTGCCAGCTCACAGGGGAGCAATCAGCCCCAGCATTTT.